The 5 T cell receptor beta chains listed next were all sequenced from one sample in a study of low-dose radiotherapy and immunotherapy resistance in tumors. Time point indicated: before trial treatment. Gene-specific TRAV and TRBV primers were used for first-strand cDNA, covering alpha and beta chains. Both a constant-region primer and a V-primer adapter served to amplify TCRs across approximately 19 PCR cycles. MiXCR, run by TCRdb on the reads, gives a single entry per CDR3 protein. The top ten clones hold about 1% of a sample with 85,000 to 100,000 distinct CDR3 sequences, under 10% of them seen once. The sample was PBMCs, taken before treatment. The receptors come from a male donor with prostate cancer.

This clonotype occurred many times. The chain uses TRBV5-1 and TRBJ2-3, with D unresolved. The germline V gene encodes CDR1 SGHRS and CDR2 YFSETQ. Trimming took off 3 bases at V and 2 bases at J, with 13 bases between the two ends. This CDR3 region has 15 residues. DNA for the CDR3: TGCGCCAGCAGCTCCGACGGAGCCTTCACAGATACGCAGTATTTT. This gives the protein CASSSDGAFTDTQYF.

This clonotype was seen at least ten times. The chain has TRBV7-2 and TRBJ1-4; D perhaps matches TRBD1 (6 bases). Trimming removed 5 bases at V and 2 bases at J, with 21 bases between. In germline, CDR1 is SGHTA, CDR2 FQGNSA. The CDR3 runs to 18 residues. The CDR3 region has the DNA TGTGCCAGCAGCAAGCACAGGGACCGGGGGACGACTAATGAAAAACTGTTTTTT. It translates to CASSKHRDRGTTNEKLFF.

This clonotype was seen many times. The chain uses TRBV14 and TRBJ2-2; D gene uncertain. The ends were cut back, 0 bases at V and 3 bases at J, with 5 bases in the middle. The CDR3 is 14 residues long. Germline lookup yields CDR1 SGHDN and CDR2 FVKESK. In DNA form, the CDR3 reads TGTGCCAGCAGCCAAGATAGGTACACCGGGGAGCTGTTTTTT. It yields the protein CASSQDRYTGELFF.

This clonotype was recorded many times. The chain carries TRBV7-9 and TRBJ1-1; 7 bases map to TRBD1. The CDR3 covers 17 residues. The junction had 12 bases not matched to a gene; V was cut back by 5 bases and J by 0 bases. CDR1 SEHNR and CDR2 FQNEAQ come from the germline V gene (reference sequence). DNA of the CDR3: TGTGCCAGCAGCAGGGGGCGGGGAGGTCTCATGAACACTGAAGCTTTCTTT. It translates to CASSRGRGGLMNTEAFF.

This clonotype was found many times. Here the CDR3 reads CASRAQGTDEQYF. The CDR3 coding sequence is TGTGCCAGCAGGGCCCAGGGGACGGACGAGCAGTACTTC. V and J are TRBV6-6 and TRBJ2-7, with D perhaps TRBD1 (6 bases). The CDR3 spans 13 residues. Germline V gene sequence: CDR1 MNHNY, CDR2 SVGAGI (reference sequence). V lost 6 bases, J lost 5 bases, and 14 bases lay in between.